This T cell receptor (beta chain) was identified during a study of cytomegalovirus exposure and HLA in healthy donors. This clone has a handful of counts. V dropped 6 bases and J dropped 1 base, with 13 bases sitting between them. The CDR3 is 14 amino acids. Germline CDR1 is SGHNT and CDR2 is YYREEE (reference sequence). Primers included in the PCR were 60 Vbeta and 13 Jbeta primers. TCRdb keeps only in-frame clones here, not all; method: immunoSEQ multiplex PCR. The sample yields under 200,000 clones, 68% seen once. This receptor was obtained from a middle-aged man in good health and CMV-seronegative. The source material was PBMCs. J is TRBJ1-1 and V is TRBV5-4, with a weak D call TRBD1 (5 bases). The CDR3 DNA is TGTGCCAGCAAGGATTTTCAGGGGAACACTGAAGCTTTCTTT. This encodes CASKDFQGNTEAFF.